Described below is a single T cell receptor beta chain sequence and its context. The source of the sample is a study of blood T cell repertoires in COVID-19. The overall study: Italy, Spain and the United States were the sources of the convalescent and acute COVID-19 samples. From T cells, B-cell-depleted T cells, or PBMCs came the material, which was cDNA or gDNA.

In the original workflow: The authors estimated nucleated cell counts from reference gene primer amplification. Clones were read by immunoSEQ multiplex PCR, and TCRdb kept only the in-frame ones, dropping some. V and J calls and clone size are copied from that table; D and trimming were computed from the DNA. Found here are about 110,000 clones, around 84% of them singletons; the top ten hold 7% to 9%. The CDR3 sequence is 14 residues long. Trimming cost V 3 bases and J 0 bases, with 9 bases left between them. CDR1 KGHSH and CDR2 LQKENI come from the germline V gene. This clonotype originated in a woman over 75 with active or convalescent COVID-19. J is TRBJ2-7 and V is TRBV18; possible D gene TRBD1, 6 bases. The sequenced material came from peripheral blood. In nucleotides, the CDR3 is TGTGCCAGCTCACCCACGGGACACTCCTACGAGCAGTACTTC. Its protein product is CASSPTGHSYEQYF.